This TCR beta chain was retrieved from a study of blood T cell repertoires in COVID-19. Study-level information: Whether acute or convalescent, the COVID-19 samples came from the United States, Italy and Spain. PBMCs, B-cell-depleted T cells, or T cells were the source of the cDNA or gDNA that made up the material.

Generated by immunoSEQ multiplex PCR, the TCRdb table keeps only in-frame clones and is missing some. This table has about 210,000 clones, about 91% appearing once. CDR1 SGHTA and CDR2 FQGNSA come from the germline V gene. Trimming took 0 bases from V and 4 from J; bases not matched to a gene: 4. CDR3 size: 16 residues. The sequence came from a woman aged 40 to 49 with acute or convalescent COVID-19. Source material: peripheral blood. This rearrangement joins TRBV7-2 to TRBJ2-3; 10 bases fit TRBD2. This chain's CDR3 is CASSLAAGGPADTQYF. DNA of the CDR3: TGTGCCAGCAGCTTAGCAGCGGGGGGGCCGGCAGATACGCAGTATTTT.